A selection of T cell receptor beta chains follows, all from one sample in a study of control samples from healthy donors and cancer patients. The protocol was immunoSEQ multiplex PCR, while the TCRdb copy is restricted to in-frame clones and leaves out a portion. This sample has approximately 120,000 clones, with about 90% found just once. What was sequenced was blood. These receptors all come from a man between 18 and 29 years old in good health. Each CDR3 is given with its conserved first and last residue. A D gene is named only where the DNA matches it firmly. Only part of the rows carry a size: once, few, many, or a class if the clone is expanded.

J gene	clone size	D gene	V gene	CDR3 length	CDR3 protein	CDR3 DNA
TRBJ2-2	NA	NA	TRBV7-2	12	CASSLEVGELFF	TGTGCCAGCAGCTTAGAGGTCGGGGAGCTGTTTTTT
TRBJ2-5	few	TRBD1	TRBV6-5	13	CASSRLTGETQYF	TGTGCCAGCAGCCGCCTGACAGGGGAGACCCAGTACTTC
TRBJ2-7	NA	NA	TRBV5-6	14	CASSLEGPSYEQYF	TGTGCCAGCAGCTTGGAGGGACCGTCCTACGAGCAGTACTTC
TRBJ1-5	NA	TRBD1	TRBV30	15	CAWRDRGGKNQPQHF	TGTGCCTGGAGGGACAGGGGAGGGAAGAATCAGCCCCAGCATTTT
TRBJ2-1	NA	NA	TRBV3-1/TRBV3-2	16	CASSHRGTNRGNEQFF	TGTGCCAGCAGCCATCGGGGGACGAACAGGGGAAATGAGCAGTTCTTC
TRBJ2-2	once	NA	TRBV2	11	CASIYTGELFF	TGTGCCAGCATTTACACCGGGGAGCTGTTTTTT
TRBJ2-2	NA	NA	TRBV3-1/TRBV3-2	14	CASSPGRLIGELFF	TGTGCCAGCAGCCCTGGTAGACTGATCGGGGAGCTGTTTTTT
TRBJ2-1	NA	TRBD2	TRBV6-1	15	CASSEITSGYNEQFF	TGTGCCAGCAGTGAAATAACTAGCGGATACAATGAGCAGTTCTTC
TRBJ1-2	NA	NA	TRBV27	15	CASSLGMAFNYGYTF	TGTGCCAGCAGTTTAGGGATGGCCTTTAACTATGGCTACACCTTC
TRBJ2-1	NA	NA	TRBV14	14	CASSQDNGAREQFF	TGTGCCAGCAGCCAAGATAACGGGGCACGCGAGCAGTTCTTC